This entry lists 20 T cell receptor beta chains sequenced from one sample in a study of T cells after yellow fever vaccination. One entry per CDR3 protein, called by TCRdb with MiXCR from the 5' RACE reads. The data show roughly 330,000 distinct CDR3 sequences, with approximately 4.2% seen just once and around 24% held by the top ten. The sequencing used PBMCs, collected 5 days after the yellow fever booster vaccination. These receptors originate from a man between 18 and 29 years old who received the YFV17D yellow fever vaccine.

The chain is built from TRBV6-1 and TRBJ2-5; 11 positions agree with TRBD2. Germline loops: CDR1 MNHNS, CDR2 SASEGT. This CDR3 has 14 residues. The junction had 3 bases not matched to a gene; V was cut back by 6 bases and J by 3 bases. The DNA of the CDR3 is TGTGCCAGCAGGGGGGGACTAGCGGAAGAGACCCAGTACTTC. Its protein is CASRGGLAEETQYF.

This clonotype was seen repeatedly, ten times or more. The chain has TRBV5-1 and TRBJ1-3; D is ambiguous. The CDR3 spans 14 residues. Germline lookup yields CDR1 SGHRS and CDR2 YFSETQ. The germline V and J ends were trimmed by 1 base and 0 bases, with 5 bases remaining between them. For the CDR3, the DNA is TGCGCCAGCAGCTTGACAGTCTCTGGAAACACCATATATTTT. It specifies CASSLTVSGNTIYF. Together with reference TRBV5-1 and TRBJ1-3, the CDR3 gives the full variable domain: KAGVTQTPRYLIKTRGQQVTLSCSPISGHRSVSWYQQTPGQGLQFLFEYFSETQRNKGNFPGRFSGRQFSNSRSEMNVSTLELGDSALYLCASSLTVSGNTIYFGEGSWLTVV.

The CDR3 loop reads CASGGGDFTGELFF. The DNA of the CDR3 is TGCGCCAGCGGCGGCGGGGACTTCACCGGGGAGCTGTTTTTT. The V call is TRBV4-3, the J call TRBJ2-2, with a tentative D call TRBD2 (6 bases). The germline V gene encodes CDR1 LGHNA and CDR2 YSLEER. Trimming pared 8 bases from V and 4 bases from J, leaving 14 bases between. This CDR3 has 14 amino acids.

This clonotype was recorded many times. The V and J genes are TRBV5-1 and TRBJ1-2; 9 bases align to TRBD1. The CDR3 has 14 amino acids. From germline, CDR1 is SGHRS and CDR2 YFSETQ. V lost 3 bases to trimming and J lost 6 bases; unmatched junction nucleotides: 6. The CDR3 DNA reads TGCGCCAGCAGCTACCTGACAGGGGGAAATGGCTACACCTTC. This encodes CASSYLTGGNGYTF.

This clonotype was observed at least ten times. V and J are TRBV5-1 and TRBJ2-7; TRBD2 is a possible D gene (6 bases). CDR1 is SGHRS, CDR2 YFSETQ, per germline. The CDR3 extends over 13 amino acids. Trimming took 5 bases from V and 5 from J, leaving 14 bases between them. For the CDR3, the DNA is TGCGCCAGCAGTGTTGGGGGGTACGACGAGCAGTACTTC. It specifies CASSVGGYDEQYF.

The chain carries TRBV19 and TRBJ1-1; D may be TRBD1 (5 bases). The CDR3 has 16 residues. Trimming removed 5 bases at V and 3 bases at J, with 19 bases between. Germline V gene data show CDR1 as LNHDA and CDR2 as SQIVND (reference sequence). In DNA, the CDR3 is TGTGCCAGTAGTCCTCGGGTAGGGGACTTGCACACTGAAGCTTTCTTT. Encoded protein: CASSPRVGDLHTEAFF. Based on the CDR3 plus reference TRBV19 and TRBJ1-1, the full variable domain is DGGITQSPKYLFRKEGQNVTLSCEQNLNHDAMYWYRQDPGQGLRLIYYSQIVNDFQKGDIAEGYSVSREKKESFPLTVTSAQKNPTAFYLCASSPRVGDLHTEAFFGQGTRLTVV.

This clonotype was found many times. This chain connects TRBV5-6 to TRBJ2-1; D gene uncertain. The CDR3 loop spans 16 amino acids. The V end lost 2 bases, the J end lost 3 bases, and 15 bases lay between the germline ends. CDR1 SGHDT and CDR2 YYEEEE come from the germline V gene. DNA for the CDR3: TGTGCCAGCAGCTTAAACGTAGCCAATGTCTACAATGAGCAGTTCTTC. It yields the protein CASSLNVANVYNEQFF. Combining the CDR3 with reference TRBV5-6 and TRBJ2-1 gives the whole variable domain DAGVTQSPTHLIKTRGQQVTLRCSPKSGHDTVSWYQQALGQGPQFIFQYYEEEERQRGNFPDRFSGHQFPNYSSELNVNALLLGDSALYLCASSLNVANVYNEQFFGPGTRLTVL.

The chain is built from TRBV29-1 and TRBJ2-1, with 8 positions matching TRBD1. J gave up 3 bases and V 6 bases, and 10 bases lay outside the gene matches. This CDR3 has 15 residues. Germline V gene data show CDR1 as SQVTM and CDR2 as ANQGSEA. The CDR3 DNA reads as TGCAGCGTGCTGGGTCACAGGGGGGACTACAATGAGCAGTTCTTC. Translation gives CSVLGHRGDYNEQFF.

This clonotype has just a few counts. CDR3 loop: CASSRGISAVWGETQYF. The CDR3 coding sequence is TGTGCCAGCAGCCGGGGAATTAGTGCGGTTTGGGGGGAGACCCAGTACTTC. V and J are TRBV3-1 and TRBJ2-5; either TRBD1 or TRBD2 may supply D (5 bases each). Germline CDR1 reads LGHDT; CDR2 reads YNNKEL (reference sequence). This CDR3 spans 17 amino acids. Trimming pared 4 bases from V and 5 bases from J, leaving 23 bases between.

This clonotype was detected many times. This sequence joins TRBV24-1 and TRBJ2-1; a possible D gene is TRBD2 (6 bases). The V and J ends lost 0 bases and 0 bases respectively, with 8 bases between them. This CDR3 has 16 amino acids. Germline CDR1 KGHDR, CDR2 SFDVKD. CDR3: CATSDLGGNSYNEQFF. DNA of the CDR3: TGTGCCACCAGTGATTTGGGGGGGAACTCCTACAATGAGCAGTTCTTC.

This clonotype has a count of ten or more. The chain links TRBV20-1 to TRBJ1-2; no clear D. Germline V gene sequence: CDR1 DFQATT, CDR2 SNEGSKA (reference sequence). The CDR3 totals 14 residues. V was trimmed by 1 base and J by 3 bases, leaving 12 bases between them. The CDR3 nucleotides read TGCAGTGCTAGAGCCGGGTTTAGTCACTATGGCTACACCTTC. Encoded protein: CSARAGFSHYGYTF.

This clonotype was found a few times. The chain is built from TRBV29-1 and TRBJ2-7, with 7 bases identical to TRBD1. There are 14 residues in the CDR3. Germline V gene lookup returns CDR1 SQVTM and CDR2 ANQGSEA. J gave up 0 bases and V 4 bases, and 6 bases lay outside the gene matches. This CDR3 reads CSVAGTVISYEQYF. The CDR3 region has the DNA TGCAGCGTTGCCGGGACAGTGATCTCCTACGAGCAGTACTTC.

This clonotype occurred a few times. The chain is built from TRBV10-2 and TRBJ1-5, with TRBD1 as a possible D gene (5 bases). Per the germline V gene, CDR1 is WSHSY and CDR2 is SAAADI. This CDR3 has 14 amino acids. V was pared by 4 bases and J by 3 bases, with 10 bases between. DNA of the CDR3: TGCGCCAGCAGTGGACAGAAAGTCAATCAGCCCCAGCATTTT. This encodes CASSGQKVNQPQHF.

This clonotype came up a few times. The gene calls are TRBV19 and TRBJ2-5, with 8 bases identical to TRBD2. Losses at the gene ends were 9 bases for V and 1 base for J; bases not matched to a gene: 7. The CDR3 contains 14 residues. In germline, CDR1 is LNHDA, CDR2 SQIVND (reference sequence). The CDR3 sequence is CASASGPLQETQYF. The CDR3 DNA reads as TGTGCCAGCGCTAGCGGGCCTCTCCAAGAGACCCAGTACTTC. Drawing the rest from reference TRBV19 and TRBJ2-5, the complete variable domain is DGGITQSPKYLFRKEGQNVTLSCEQNLNHDAMYWYRQDPGQGLRLIYYSQIVNDFQKGDIAEGYSVSREKKESFPLTVTSAQKNPTAFYLCASASGPLQETQYFGPGTRLLVL.

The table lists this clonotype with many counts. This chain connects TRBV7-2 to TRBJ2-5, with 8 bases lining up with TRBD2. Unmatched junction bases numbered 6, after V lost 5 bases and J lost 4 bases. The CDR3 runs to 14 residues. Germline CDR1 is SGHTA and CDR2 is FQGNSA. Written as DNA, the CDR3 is TGTGCCAGCAGCCTCCGGGGGGGGCGAGAGACCCAGTACTTC. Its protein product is CASSLRGGRETQYF. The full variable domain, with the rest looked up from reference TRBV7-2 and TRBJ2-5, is GAGVSQSPSNKVTEKGKDVELRCDPISGHTALYWYRQSLGQGLEFLIYFQGNSAPDKSGLPSDRFSAERTGGSVSTLTIQRTQQEDSAVYLCASSLRGGRETQYFGPGTRLLVL.

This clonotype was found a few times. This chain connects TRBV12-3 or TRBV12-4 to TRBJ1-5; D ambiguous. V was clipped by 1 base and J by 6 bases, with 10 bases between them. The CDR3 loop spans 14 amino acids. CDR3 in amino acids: CASSLGQAGQPQHF. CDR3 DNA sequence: TGTGCCAGCAGTTTAGGGCAGGCGGGTCAGCCCCAGCATTTT.

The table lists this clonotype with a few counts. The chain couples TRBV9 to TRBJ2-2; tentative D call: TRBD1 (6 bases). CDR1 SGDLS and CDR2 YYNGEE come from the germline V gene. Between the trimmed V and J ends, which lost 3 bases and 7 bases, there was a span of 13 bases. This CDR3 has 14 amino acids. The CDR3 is CASSGTGFNGELFF. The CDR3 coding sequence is TGTGCCAGCAGCGGTACAGGGTTTAACGGGGAGCTGTTTTTT.

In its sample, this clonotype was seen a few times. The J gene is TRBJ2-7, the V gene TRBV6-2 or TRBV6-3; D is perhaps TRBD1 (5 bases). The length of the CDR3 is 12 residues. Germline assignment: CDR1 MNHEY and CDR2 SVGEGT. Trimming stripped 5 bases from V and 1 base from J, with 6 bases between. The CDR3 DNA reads TGTGCCAGCAGTGACAGTTCCTACGAGCAGTACTTC. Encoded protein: CASSDSSYEQYF.

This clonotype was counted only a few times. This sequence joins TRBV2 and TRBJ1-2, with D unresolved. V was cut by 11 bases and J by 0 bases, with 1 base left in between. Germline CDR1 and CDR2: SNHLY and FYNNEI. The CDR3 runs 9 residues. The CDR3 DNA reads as TGTGCCGCTAACTATGGCTACACCTTC. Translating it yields CAANYGYTF. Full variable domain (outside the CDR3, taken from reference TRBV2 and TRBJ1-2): EPEVTQTPSHQVTQMGQEVILRCVPISNHLYFYWYRQILGQKVEFLVSFYNNEISEKSEIFDDQFSVERPDGSNFTLKIRSTKLEDSAMYFCAANYGYTFGSGTRLTVV.

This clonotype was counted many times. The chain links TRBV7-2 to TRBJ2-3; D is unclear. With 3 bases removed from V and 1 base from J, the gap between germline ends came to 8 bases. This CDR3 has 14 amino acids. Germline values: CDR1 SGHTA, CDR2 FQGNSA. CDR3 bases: TGTGCCAGCAGCTTTCTGGTGGGCACAGATACGCAGTATTTT. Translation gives CASSFLVGTDTQYF. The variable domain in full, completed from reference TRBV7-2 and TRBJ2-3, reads GAGVSQSPSNKVTEKGKDVELRCDPISGHTALYWYRQSLGQGLEFLIYFQGNSAPDKSGLPSDRFSAERTGGSVSTLTIQRTQQEDSAVYLCASSFLVGTDTQYFGPGTRLTVL.